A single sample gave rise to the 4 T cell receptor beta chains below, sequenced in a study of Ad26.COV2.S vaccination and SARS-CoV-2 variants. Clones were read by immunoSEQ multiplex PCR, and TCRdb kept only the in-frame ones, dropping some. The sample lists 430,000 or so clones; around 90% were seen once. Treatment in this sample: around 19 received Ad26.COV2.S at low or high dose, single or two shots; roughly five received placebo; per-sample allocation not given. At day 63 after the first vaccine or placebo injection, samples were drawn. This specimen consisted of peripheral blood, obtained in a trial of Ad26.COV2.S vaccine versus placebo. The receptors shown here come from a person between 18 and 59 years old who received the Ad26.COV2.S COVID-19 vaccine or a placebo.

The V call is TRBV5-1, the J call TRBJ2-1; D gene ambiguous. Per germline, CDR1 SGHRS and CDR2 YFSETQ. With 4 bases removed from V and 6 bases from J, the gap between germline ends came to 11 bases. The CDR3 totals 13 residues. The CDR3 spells CASSQASFNEQFF. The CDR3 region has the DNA TGCGCCAGCAGCCAGGCAAGTTTCAATGAGCAGTTCTTC.

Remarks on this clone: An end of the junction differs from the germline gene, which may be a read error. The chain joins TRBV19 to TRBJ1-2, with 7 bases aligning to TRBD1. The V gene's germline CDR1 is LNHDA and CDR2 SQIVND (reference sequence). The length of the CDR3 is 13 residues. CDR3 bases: TGTGCCAGTAGTATAGGGACAGGAAATTTGGTCGAATTC. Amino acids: CASSIGTGNLVEF.

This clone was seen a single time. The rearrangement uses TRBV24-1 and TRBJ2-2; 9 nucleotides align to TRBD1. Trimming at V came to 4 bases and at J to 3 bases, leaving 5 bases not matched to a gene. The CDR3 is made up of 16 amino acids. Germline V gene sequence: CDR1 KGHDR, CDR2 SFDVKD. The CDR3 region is CATSDPGTGYTGELFF. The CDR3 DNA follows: TGTGCCACCAGTGACCCCGGGACAGGGTACACCGGGGAGCTGTTTTTT.

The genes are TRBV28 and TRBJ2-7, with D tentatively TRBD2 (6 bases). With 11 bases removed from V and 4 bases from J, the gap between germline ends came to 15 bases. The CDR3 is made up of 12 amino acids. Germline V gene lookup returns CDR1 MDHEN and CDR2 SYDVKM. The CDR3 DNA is TGTGCCGGGCAGGGAGGTTCATACGAGCAGTACTTC. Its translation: CAGQGGSYEQYF.